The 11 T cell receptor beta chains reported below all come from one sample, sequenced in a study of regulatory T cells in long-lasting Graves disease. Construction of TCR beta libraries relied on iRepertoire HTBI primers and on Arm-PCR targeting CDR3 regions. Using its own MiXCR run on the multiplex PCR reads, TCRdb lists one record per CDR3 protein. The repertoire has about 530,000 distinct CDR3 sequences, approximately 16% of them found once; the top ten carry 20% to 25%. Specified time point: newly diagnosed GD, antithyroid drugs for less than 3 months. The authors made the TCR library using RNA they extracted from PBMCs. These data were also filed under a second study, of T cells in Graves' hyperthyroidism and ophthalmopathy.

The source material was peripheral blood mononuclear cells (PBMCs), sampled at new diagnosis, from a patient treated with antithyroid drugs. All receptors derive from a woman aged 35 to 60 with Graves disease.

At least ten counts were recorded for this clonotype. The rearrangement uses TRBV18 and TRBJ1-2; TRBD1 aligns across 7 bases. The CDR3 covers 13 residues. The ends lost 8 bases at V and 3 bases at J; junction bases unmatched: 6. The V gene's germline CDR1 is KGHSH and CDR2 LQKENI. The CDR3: CASSRTGDYGYTF. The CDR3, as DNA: TGTGCCAGCAGCCGGACAGGTGACTATGGCTACACCTTC.

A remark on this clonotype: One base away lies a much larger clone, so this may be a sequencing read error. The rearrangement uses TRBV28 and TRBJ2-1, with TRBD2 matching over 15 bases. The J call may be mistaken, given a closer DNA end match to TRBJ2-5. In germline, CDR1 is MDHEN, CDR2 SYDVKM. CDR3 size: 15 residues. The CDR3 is CASIGLAGGQEAQYF. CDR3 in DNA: TGTGCCAGCATCGGACTAGCGGGGGGGCAAGAGGCCCAGTACTTC.

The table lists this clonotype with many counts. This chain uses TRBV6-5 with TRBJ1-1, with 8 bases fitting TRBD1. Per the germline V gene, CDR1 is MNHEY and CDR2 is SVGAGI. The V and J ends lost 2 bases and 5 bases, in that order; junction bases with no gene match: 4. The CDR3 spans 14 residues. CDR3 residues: CASSYGQGGTEAFF. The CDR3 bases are TGTGCCAGCAGTTACGGACAGGGTGGTACTGAAGCTTTCTTT.

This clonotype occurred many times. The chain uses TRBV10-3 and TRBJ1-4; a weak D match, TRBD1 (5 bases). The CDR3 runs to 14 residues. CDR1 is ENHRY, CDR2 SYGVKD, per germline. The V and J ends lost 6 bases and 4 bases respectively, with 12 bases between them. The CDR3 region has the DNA TGTGCCATCAGCGATACAGGTCGTAATGAAAAACTGTTTTTT. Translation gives CAISDTGRNEKLFF.

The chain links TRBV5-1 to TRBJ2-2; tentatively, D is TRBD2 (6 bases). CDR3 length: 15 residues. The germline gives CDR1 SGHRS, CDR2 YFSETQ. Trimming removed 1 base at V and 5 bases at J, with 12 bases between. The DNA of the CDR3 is TGCGCCAGCAGCTTGAGTAACGGGGGTACCGGGGAGCTGTTTTTT. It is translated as CASSLSNGGTGELFF.

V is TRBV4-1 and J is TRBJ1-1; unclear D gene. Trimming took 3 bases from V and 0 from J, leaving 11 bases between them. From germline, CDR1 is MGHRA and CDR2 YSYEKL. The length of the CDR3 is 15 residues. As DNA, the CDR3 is TGCGCCAGCAGCCAGTCGGGGTCCCTGAACACTGAAGCTTTCTTT. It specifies CASSQSGSLNTEAFF.

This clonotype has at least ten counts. The CDR3 protein is CASSRTGTAYEQYF. Here the CDR3 DNA reads TGCGCCAGCAGCCGTACCGGGACAGCCTACGAGCAGTACTTC. The V gene is TRBV5-1, the J gene TRBJ2-7; TRBD1 aligns across 7 bases. Germline V gives CDR1 SGHRS, CDR2 YFSETQ. The V and J ends lost 4 bases and 2 bases, in that order; junction bases with no gene match: 6. CDR3 length equals 14 residues.

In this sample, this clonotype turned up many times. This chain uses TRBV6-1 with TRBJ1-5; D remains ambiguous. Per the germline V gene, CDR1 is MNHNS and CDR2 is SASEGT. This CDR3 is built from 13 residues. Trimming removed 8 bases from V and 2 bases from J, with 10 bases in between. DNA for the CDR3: TGTGCCAGCGGAAAGAACCGCAATCAGCCCCAGCATTTT. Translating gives CASGKNRNQPQHF.

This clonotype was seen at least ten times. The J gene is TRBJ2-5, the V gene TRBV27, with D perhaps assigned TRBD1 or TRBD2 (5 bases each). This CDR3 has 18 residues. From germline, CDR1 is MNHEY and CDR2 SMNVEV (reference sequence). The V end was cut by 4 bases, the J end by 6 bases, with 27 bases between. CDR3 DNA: TGTGCCAGCAGTTCGCGAGGGGATAGCTTGCTCGTTACCCAGACCCAGTACTTC. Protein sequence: CASSSRGDSLLVTQTQYF.

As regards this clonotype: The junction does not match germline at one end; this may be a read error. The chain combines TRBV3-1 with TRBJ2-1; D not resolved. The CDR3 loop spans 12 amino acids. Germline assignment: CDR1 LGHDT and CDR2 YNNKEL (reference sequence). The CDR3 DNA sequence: TGTGCCAGCGGCCAAGTGGGTAATGAGCAGTTCTTC. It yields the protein CASGQVGNEQFF.

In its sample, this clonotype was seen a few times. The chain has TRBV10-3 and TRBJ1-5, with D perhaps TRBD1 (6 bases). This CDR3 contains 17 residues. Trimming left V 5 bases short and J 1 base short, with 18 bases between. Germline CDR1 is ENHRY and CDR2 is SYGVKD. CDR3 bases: TGTGCCATCAGTCAGCACCTCCTAACAGGGAGCAATCAGCCCCAGCATTTT. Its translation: CAISQHLLTGSNQPQHF.